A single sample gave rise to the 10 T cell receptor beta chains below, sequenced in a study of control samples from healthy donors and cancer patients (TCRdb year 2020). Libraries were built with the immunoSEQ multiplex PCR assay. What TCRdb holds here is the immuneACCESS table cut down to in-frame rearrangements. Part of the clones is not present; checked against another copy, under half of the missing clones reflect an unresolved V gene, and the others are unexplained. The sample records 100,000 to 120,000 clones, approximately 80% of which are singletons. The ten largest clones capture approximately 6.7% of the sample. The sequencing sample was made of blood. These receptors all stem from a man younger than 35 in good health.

Here the CDR3 reads CASSLQTGNTEAFF. The CDR3 bases are TGCGCCAGCAGCCTGCAAACAGGAAACACTGAAGCTTTCTTT. This chain links TRBV5-1 with TRBJ1-1; TRBD1 might be the D (5 bases). The CDR3 consists of 14 residues. Germline assignment: CDR1 SGHRS and CDR2 YFSETQ. Trimming pared 4 bases from V and 2 bases from J, leaving 12 bases between.

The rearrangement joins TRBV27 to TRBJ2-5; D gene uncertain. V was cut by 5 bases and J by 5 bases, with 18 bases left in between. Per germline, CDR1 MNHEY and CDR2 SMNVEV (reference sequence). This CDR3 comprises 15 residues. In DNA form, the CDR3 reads TGTGCCAGCAGTAAGGGTGCCGGGCTGGTGGAGACCCAGTACTTC. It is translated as CASSKGAGLVETQYF.

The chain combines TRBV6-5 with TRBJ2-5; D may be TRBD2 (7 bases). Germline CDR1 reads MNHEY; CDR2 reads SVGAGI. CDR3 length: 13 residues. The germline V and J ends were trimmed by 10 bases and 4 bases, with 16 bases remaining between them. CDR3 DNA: TGTGCCATCACAAAGGGGGGGAGAGAGACCCAGTACTTC. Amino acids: CAITKGGRETQYF.

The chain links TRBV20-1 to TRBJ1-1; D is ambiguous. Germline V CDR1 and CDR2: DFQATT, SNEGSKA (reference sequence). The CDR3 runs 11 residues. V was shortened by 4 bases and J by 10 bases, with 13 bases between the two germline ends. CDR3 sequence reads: CSATSLKGAFF. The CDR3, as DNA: TGCAGTGCTACGAGCCTGAAGGGAGCTTTCTTT.

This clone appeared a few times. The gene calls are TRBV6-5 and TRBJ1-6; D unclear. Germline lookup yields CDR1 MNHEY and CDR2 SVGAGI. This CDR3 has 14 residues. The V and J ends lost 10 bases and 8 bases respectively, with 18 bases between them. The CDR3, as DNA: TGTGCCACCTCTTCGGACGGGGTTTATTCACCCCTCCACTTT. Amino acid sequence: CATSSDGVYSPLHF.

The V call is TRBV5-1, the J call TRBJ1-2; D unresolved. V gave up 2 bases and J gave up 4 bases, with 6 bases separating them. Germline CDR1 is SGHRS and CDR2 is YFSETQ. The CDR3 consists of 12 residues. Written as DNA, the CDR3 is TGCGCCAGCAGCTTTGACACCTATGGCTACACCTTC. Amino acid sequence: CASSFDTYGYTF.

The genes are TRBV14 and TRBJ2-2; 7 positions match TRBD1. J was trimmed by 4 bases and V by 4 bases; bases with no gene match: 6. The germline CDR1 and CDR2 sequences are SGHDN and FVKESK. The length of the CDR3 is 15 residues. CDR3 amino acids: CASSRQGLGTGELFF. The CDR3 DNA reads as TGTGCCAGCAGCCGACAGGGTTTGGGCACCGGGGAGCTGTTTTTT. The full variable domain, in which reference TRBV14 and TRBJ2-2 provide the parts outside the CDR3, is EAGVTQFPSHSVIEKGQTVTLRCDPISGHDNLYWYRRVMGKEIKFLLHFVKESKQDESGMPNNRFLAERTGGTYSTLKVQPAELEDSGVYFCASSRQGLGTGELFFGEGSRLTVL.

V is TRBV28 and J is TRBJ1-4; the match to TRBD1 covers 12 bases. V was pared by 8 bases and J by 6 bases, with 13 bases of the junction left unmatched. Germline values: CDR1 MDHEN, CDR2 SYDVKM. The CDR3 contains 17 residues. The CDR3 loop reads CASAPGQGALGHEKLFF. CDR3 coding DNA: TGTGCCAGCGCACCGGGACAGGGGGCACTAGGGCATGAAAAACTGTTTTTT.

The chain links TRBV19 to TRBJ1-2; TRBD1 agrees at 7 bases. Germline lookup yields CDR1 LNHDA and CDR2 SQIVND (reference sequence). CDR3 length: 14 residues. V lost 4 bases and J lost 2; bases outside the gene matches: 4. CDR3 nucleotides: TGTGCCAGTAGTACTCCGGGACAGAACTATGGCTACACCTTC. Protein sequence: CASSTPGQNYGYTF.

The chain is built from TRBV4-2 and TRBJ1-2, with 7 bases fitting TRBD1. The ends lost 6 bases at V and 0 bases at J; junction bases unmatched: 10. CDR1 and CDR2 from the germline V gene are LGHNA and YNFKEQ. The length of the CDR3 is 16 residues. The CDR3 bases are TGTGCCAGCAGGGTCGGTGGGCAGGGGGCTAACTATGGCTACACCTTC. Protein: CASRVGGQGANYGYTF.